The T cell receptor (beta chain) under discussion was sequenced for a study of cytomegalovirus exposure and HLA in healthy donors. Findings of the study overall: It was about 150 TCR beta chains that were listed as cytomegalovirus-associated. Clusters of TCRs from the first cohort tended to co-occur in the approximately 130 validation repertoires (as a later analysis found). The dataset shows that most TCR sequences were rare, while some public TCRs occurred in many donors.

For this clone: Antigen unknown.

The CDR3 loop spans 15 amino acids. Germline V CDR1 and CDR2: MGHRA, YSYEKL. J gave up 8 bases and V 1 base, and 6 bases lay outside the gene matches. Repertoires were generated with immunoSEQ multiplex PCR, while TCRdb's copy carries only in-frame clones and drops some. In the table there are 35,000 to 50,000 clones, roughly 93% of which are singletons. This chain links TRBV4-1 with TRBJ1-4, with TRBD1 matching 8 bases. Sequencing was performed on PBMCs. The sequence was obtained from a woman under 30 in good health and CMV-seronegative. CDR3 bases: TGCGCCAGCAGCCAAGTGCAGGGGGCCTGGGAAAAACTGTTTTTT. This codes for CASSQVQGAWEKLFF.